These T cell receptor beta chains were read from a single sample in a study of T cell responses to AZD1222 COVID-19 vaccine. Repertoires were generated with immunoSEQ multiplex PCR, while TCRdb's copy carries only in-frame clones and drops some. Altogether under 200,000 clones are present, approximately 94% being singletons, with the ten largest covering 9.2%. Sequenced here: peripheral blood, sampled on day 0 of AZD1222 vaccination. These receptors were taken from an adult in good health. Both conserved end residues are part of each CDR3. Each record gives: J gene, D gene, clone size, V gene, CDR3 DNA, CDR3 protein. D genes are given only for firm matches. Part of the rows lack a size; the others show once, few, many or a class for expanded clones.

j_gene: TRBJ2-1
d_gene: NA
abundance: NA
v_gene: TRBV5-8
CDR3nt: TGTGCCAGCACCCTGGGGGTGTCCGCCCCGGGGAATGAGCAGTTCTTC
CDR3aa: CASTLGVSAPGNEQFF

j_gene: TRBJ1-5
d_gene: NA
abundance: NA
v_gene: TRBV27
CDR3nt: TGTGCCAGCAGTTTATATGGGGGAAATCAGCCCCAGCATTTT
CDR3aa: CASSLYGGNQPQHF

j_gene: TRBJ1-1
d_gene: NA
abundance: NA
v_gene: TRBV5-3
CDR3nt: TGTGCCAGAAGCTTGGGGGGCGCGGGGACTGAAGCTTTCTTT
CDR3aa: CARSLGGAGTEAFF

j_gene: TRBJ2-1
d_gene: TRBD2
abundance: NA
v_gene: TRBV9
CDR3nt: TGTGCCAGCAGCGTACCAGGGACTAGCCCCTACAATGAGCAGTTCTTC
CDR3aa: CASSVPGTSPYNEQFF

j_gene: TRBJ2-7
d_gene: NA
abundance: NA
v_gene: TRBV6-2/TRBV6-3
CDR3nt: TGTGCCAGCAGTTACGAAGCCTACGAGCAGTACTTC
CDR3aa: CASSYEAYEQYF

j_gene: TRBJ2-7
d_gene: NA
abundance: NA
v_gene: TRBV6-5
CDR3nt: TGTGCCAGCAGCAGGGGGACTAGGTCCTACGAGCAGTACTTC
CDR3aa: CASSRGTRSYEQYF

j_gene: TRBJ1-2
d_gene: NA
abundance: once
v_gene: TRBV20-1
CDR3nt: TGCAGTGCTAGTACCGCAACTTATGGCTACACCTTC
CDR3aa: CSASTATYGYTF

j_gene: TRBJ1-1
d_gene: NA
abundance: NA
v_gene: TRBV7-8
CDR3nt: TGTGCCAGCAGCTTATTACCCACCCCAAAGGCTGAAGCTTTCTTT
CDR3aa: CASSLLPTPKAEAFF

j_gene: TRBJ1-3
d_gene: NA
abundance: NA
v_gene: TRBV7-2
CDR3nt: TGTGCCAGCAGCCCGGACAGTTTCTCTGGAAACACCATATATTTT
CDR3aa: CASSPDSFSGNTIYF

j_gene: TRBJ2-5
d_gene: TRBD1
abundance: once
v_gene: TRBV24-1
CDR3nt: TGTGCCACCAGTGACCCCCCGGGACAGGGTATTTCAGAGACCCAGTACTTC
CDR3aa: CATSDPPGQGISETQYF

j_gene: TRBJ2-4
d_gene: NA
abundance: NA
v_gene: TRBV19
CDR3nt: TGTGCCAGTAGTCCGGACCATCTGGAAGGAAACATTCAGTACTTC
CDR3aa: CASSPDHLEGNIQYF

j_gene: TRBJ1-4
d_gene: NA
abundance: NA
v_gene: TRBV2
CDR3nt: TGTGCCAGCAGTGGAGGAGGCCGGAATGAAAAACTGTTTTTT
CDR3aa: CASSGGGRNEKLFF

j_gene: TRBJ2-1
d_gene: TRBD2
abundance: NA
v_gene: TRBV12-5
CDR3nt: TGCGAGGTAGCGGGGAGTAGCTCCTACAATGAGCAGTTCTTC
CDR3aa: CEVAGSSSYNEQFF

j_gene: TRBJ2-7
d_gene: TRBD2
abundance: NA
v_gene: TRBV28
CDR3nt: TGTGCCAGCAGTACAAGCGGACTAGCGGGTCCCCCGGGCGAGCAGTACTTC
CDR3aa: CASSTSGLAGPPGEQYF

j_gene: TRBJ1-5
d_gene: NA
abundance: NA
v_gene: TRBV18
CDR3nt: TGTGCCAGCTCACTCCGGAGGTCTGGGGGGAGCAATCAGCCCCAGCATTTT
CDR3aa: CASSLRRSGGSNQPQHF

j_gene: TRBJ1-1
d_gene: NA
abundance: NA
v_gene: TRBV6-5
CDR3nt: TGTGCCAGCAGGAAGGTGCGGGGGGTAGGGACTGAAGCTTTCTTT
CDR3aa: CASRKVRGVGTEAFF

j_gene: TRBJ1-1
d_gene: NA
abundance: NA
v_gene: TRBV5-4
CDR3nt: TGTGCCAGCAGCTTTGGGATGCGGGCTTTCTTT
CDR3aa: CASSFGMRAFF